This T cell receptor (beta chain) derives from a study of blood T cell repertoires in COVID-19. Individuals aged about 18 to 100 years were recruited from 20 to 25 US areas. The V end lost 0 bases, the J end lost 1 base, and 7 bases lay between the germline ends. The CDR3 has 14 amino acids. The germline CDR1 and CDR2 sequences are SGHRS and YFSETQ. Here immunoSEQ multiplex PCR was the method, and the copy in TCRdb shows in-frame clones only, minus some. Seen here are a few hundred thousand clones, about 87% observed once, and the top ten hold more than 8.5%. Sequenced: PBMCs or T cells enriched from blood (not recorded which). The gene calls are TRBV5-1 and TRBJ1-1; D ambiguous. This TCR was sampled from a woman aged 18-35 years who had recovered from COVID-19. In nucleotides, the CDR3 is TGCGCCAGCAGCTTGGATTTTCGGAACACTGAAGCTTTCTTT. It is translated as CASSLDFRNTEAFF.